This is a list of T cell receptor beta chains from one sample in a study of cytomegalovirus exposure and HLA in healthy donors. The repertoire was sequenced with immunoSEQ multiplex PCR; TCRdb's copy has only in-frame clones and lacks some. The sample consists of 250,000 to 350,000 clones, 75% to 90% of them appearing once. Sequencing was performed on PBMCs. Source of these receptors: a woman aged 18-35 years in good health and CMV-seronegative. Each CDR3 is given with its conserved first and last residue.

TRBV6-4,TRBJ1-1,CASSETRNTEAFF
TRBV28,TRBJ1-5,CASSLSTTTYSNQPQHF
TRBV28,TRBJ1-1,CASSSDSQALNTEAFF
TRBV27,TRBJ2-6,CASRTGAGGANVLTF
TRBV9,TRBJ2-1,CASSVAGSGSYNEQFF
TRBV6-1,TRBJ1-2,CASKRTGFDGYTF
TRBV4-3,TRBJ2-1,CASSQLAGGADEQFF
TRBV4-3,TRBJ1-3,CASSQEIGQGTTIYF
TRBV4-3,TRBJ1-3,CASSQEAGWTGNTIYF
TRBV25-1,TRBJ2-3,CASSESGLAVSTDTQYF
TRBV27,TRBJ2-7,CASSRDTTIYEQYF
TRBV7-2,TRBJ2-3,CASSPPGGTDTQYF
TRBV28,TRBJ2-7,CASRGLRDRGEQYF
TRBV6-6,TRBJ2-7,CASGSLPGGPPYEQYF
TRBV6-5,TRBJ2-2,CASSYSASNTGELFF
TRBV4-3,TRBJ2-1,CASSQIGREGHYNEQFF
TRBV7-2,TRBJ2-5,CASSRQPGLQETQYF
TRBV6-5,TRBJ2-7,CASSLRLAGGEQYF
TRBV27,TRBJ2-7,CASSLLGTGPYEQYF
TRBV19,TRBJ2-7,CASRRDRGSYEQYF
TRBV10-3,TRBJ1-1,CATRPSTGNTEAFF
TRBV5-1,TRBJ1-1,CASSWNTGINTEAFF
TRBV7-8,TRBJ1-5,CASSLTNGLDQPQHF
TRBV5-1,TRBJ1-4,CASSLDPAGAEEKLFF
TRBV4-2,TRBJ2-3,CASSQDSASTDTQYF
TRBV18,TRBJ2-2,CASSPTGSNTGELFF
TRBV18,TRBJ2-7,CASSQVGLAGVLHEQYF
TRBV6-5,TRBJ1-2,CASRNTGLYGYTF
TRBV7-2,TRBJ2-1,CASSLGTTMYNEQFF
TRBV9,TRBJ2-1,CASSVEPGGSYNEQFF
TRBV2,TRBJ1-5,CASSDRTGNNQPQHF
TRBV5-4,TRBJ2-7,CASSSEGSHEQYF
TRBV7-2,TRBJ2-1,CASSLFPGEGNEQFF
TRBV10-3,TRBJ2-1,CASWRADGYEQFF
TRBV28,TRBJ2-5,CASGYGQGRETQYF
TRBV6-6,TRBJ2-7,CASSYRGPGVEQYF
TRBV29-1,TRBJ2-3,CSVVLVRTSGTQYF
TRBV29-1,TRBJ2-5,CSVDISVETQYF
TRBV14,TRBJ2-7,CASSSYYGVAGGPGEQYF
TRBV6-5,TRBJ1-1,CASSPRTGANTEAFF
TRBV5-1,TRBJ2-7,CASSGRTGSSYEQYF
TRBV19,TRBJ1-4,CASMGLGKLFF
TRBV15,TRBJ2-2,CATSTRLAGVRTGELFF
TRBV18,TRBJ2-2,CASSPRLAGGTGELFF
TRBV7-3,TRBJ1-1,CASSLRWGDEAFF
TRBV6-5,TRBJ1-5,CASSPQGKNQPQHF
TRBV7-2,TRBJ2-2,CASTQGRNTGELFF
TRBV5-4,TRBJ2-3,CASSLGLAGADTQYF
TRBV5-4,TRBJ2-3,CASSPRGQTGPDTQYF
TRBV6-5,TRBJ2-7,CASSYSYVGQGYEQYF